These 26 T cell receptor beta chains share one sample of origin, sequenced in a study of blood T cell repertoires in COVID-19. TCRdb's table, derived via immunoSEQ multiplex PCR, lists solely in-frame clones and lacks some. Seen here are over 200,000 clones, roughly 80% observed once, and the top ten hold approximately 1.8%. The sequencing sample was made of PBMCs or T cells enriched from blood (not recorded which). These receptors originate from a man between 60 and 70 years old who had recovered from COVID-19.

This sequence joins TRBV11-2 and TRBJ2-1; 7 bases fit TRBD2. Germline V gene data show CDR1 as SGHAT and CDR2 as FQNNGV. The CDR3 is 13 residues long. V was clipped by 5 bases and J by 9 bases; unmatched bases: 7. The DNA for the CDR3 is TGTGCCAGCAGCAGAACTAGCGTCGGTGAGCAGTTCTTC. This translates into CASSRTSVGEQFF.

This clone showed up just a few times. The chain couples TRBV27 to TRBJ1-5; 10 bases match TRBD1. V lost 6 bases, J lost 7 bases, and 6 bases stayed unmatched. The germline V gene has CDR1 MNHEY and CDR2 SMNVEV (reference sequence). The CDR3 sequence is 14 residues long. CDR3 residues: CASRPGQGLQPQHF. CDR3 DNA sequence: TGTGCCAGCAGGCCGGGACAGGGGCTGCAGCCCCAGCATTTT.

The CDR3 DNA reads TGTGCCAGCAGCTACTATAGCGGGGGAACAGATACGCAGTATTTT. Translation gives CASSYYSGGTDTQYF. This chain joins TRBV7-6 and TRBJ2-3, with 9 bases identical to TRBD2. This CDR3 has 15 residues. J lost 3 bases, V lost 4 bases, and 5 bases had no gene match. The V gene's germline CDR1 is SGHVS and CDR2 FNYEAQ.

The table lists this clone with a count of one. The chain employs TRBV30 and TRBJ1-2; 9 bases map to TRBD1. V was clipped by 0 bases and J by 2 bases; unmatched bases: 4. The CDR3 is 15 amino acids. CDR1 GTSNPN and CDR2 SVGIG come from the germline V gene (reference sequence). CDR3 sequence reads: CAWSVMGQGNYGYTF. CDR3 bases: TGTGCCTGGAGTGTTATGGGACAGGGAAACTATGGCTACACCTTC.

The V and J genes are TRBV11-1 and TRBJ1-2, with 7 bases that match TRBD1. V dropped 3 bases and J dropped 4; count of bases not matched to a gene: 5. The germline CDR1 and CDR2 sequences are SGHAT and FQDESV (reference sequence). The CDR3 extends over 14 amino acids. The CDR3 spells CASSLEGAGYGYTF. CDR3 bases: TGTGCCAGCAGCTTGGAGGGGGCCGGCTATGGCTACACCTTC.

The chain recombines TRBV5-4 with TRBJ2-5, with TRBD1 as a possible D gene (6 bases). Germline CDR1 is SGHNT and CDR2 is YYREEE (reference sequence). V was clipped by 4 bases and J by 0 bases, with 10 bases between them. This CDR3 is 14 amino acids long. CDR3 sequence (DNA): TGTGCCAGCAGCGCCACAGGGTACCAAGAGACCCAGTACTTC. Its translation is CASSATGYQETQYF.

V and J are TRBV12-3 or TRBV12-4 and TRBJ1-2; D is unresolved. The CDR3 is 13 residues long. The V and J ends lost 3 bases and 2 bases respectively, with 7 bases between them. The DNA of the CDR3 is TGTGCCAGCAGTTTGAGGCACAACTATGGCTACACCTTC. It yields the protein CASSLRHNYGYTF.

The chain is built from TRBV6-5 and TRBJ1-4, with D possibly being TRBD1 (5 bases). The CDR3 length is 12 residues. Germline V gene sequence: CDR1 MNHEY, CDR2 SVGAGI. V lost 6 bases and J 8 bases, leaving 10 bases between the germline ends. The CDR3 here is CASSGTAEKLFF. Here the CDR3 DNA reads TGTGCCAGCAGCGGGACTGCAGAAAAACTGTTTTTT.

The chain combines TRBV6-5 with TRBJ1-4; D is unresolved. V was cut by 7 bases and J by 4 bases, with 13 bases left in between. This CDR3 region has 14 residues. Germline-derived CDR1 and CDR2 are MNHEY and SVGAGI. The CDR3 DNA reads TGTGCCAGCATGCCGACACCCGATAATGAAAAACTGTTTTTT. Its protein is CASMPTPDNEKLFF.

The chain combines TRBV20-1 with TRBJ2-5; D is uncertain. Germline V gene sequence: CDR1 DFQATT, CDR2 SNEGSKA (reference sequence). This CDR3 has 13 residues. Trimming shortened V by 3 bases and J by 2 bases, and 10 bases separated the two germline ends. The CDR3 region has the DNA TGCAGTGCTAGTTGGTCTCTACAAGAGACCCAGTACTTC. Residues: CSASWSLQETQYF.

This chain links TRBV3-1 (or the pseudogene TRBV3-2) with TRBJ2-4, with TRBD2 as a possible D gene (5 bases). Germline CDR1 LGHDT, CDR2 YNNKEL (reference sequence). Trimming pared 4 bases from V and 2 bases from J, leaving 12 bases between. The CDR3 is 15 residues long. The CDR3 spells CASSLGVGSKNIQYF. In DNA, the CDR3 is TGTGCCAGCAGCCTCGGGGTAGGGTCCAAAAACATTCAGTACTTC.

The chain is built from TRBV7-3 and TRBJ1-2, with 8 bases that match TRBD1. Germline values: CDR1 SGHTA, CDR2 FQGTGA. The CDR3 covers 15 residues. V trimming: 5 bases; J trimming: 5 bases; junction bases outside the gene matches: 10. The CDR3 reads CASSERTGSDYGYTF. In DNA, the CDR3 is TGTGCCAGCAGCGAAAGGACAGGGTCAGATTATGGCTACACCTTC.

CDR3 DNA sequence: TGTGCCACCAGCTTTACAGGGAACTATGGCTACACCTTC. It codes for CATSFTGNYGYTF. The V gene is TRBV15, the J gene TRBJ1-2, with a tentative D call TRBD1 (6 bases). CDR1 and CDR2 from the germline V gene are LNHNV and YYDKDF (reference sequence). This CDR3 is 13 amino acids long. V lost 5 bases, J lost 2 bases, and 9 bases lay in between. The complete variable domain, with remaining parts taken from reference TRBV15 and TRBJ1-2, reads DAMVIQNPRYQVTQFGKPVTLSCSQTLNHNVMYWYQQKSSQAPKLLFHYYDKDFNNEADTPDNFQSRRPNTSFCFLDIRSPGLGDTAMYLCATSFTGNYGYTFGSGTRLTVV.

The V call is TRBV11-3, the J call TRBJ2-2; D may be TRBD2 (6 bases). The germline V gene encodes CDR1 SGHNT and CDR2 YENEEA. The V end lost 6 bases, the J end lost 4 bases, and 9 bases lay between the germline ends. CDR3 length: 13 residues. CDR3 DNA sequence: TGTGCCAGCAGGGCGGGACCCACCGGGGAGCTGTTTTTT. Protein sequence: CASRAGPTGELFF.

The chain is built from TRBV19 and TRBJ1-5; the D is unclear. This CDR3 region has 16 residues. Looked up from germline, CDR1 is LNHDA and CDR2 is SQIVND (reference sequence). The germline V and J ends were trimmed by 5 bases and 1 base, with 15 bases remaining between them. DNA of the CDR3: TGTGCCAGTAGTCTACGTACGACACACAGCAATCAGCCCCAGCATTTT. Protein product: CASSLRTTHSNQPQHF. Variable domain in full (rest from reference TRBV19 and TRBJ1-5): DGGITQSPKYLFRKEGQNVTLSCEQNLNHDAMYWYRQDPGQGLRLIYYSQIVNDFQKGDIAEGYSVSREKKESFPLTVTSAQKNPTAFYLCASSLRTTHSNQPQHFGDGTRLSIL.

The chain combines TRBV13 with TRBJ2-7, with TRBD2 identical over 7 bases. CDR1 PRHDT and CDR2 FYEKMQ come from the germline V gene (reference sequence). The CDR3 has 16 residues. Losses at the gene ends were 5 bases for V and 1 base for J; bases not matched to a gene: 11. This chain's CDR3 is CASSETSGVRSYEQYF. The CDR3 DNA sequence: TGTGCCAGCAGCGAAACAAGCGGGGTGAGGTCCTACGAGCAGTACTTC.

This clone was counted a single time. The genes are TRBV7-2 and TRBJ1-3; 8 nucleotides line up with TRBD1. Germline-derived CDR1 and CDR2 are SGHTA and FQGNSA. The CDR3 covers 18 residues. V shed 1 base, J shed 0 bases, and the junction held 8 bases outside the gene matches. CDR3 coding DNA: TGTGCCAGCAGCTTAGTGTCGGCAGGGGGCGCCTCTGGAAACACCATATATTTT. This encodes CASSLVSAGGASGNTIYF.

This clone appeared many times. The CDR3 DNA is TGCGCCAGCAGCTTGGCTGCCGGGGTGAACACTGAAGCTTTCTTT. It encodes CASSLAAGVNTEAFF. The chain carries TRBV5-1 and TRBJ1-1; no clear D gene. This CDR3 spans 15 amino acids. Germline V CDR1 and CDR2: SGHRS, YFSETQ. V was trimmed by 0 bases and J by 0 bases, leaving 9 bases between them.

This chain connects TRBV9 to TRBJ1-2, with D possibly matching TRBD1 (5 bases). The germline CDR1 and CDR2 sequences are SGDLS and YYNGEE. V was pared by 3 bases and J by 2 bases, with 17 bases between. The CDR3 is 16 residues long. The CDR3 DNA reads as TGTGCCAGCAGCGCAGGCGGCGGGGGTCGGAACTATGGCTACACCTTC. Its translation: CASSAGGGGRNYGYTF.

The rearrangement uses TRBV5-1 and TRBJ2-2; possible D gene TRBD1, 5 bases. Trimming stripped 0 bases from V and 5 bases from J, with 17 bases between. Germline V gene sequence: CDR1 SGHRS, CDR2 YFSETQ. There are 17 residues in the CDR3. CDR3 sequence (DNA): TGCGCCAGCAGCTTGGGAGGCGACAGACCTATTACCGGGGAGCTGTTTTTT. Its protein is CASSLGGDRPITGELFF.

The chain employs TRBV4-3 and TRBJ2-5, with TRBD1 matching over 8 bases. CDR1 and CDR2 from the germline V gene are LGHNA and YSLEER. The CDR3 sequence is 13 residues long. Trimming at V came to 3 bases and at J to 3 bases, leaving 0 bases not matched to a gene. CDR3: CASSQDREETQYF. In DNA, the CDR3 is TGCGCCAGCAGCCAGGACAGGGAAGAGACCCAGTACTTC.

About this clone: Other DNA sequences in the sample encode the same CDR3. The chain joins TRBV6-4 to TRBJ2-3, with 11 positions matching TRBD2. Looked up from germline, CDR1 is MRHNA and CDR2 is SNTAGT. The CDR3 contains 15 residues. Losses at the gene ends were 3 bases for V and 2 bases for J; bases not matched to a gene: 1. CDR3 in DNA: TGTGCCAGCAGTGATAGCGGGGGGGCCACAGATACGCAGTATTTT. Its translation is CASSDSGGATDTQYF.

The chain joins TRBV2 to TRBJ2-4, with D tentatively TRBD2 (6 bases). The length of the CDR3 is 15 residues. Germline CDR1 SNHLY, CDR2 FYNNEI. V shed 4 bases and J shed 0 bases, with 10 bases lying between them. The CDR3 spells CASSAEGTAKNIQYF. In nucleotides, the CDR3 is TGTGCCAGCAGTGCGGAGGGGACAGCCAAAAACATTCAGTACTTC.

CDR3: CASRVAGAKETQYF. Written as DNA, the CDR3 is TGCGCCAGCAGGGTAGCGGGGGCCAAAGAGACCCAGTACTTC. This chain joins TRBV5-1 and TRBJ2-5; TRBD2 aligns across 9 bases. The CDR3 has 14 residues. V lost 5 bases, J lost 3 bases, and 5 bases stayed unmatched. Germline V gives CDR1 SGHRS, CDR2 YFSETQ.

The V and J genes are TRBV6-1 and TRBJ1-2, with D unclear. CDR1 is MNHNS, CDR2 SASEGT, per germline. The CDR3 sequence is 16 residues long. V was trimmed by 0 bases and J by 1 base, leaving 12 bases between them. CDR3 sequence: CASSEALPRNNYGYTF. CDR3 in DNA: TGTGCCAGCAGTGAAGCGCTTCCCAGGAATAACTATGGCTACACCTTC.

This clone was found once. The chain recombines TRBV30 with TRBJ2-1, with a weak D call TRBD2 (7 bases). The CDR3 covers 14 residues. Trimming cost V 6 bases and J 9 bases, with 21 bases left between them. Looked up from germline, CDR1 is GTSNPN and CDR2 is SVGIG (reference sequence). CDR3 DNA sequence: TGTGCCTGTTCCTGGGGGGGCCAATATGGTGAGCAGTTCTTC. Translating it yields CACSWGGQYGEQFF. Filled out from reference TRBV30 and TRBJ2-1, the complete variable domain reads SQTIHQWPATLVQPVGSPLSLECTVEGTSNPNLYWYRQAAGRGLQLLFYSVGIGQISSEVPQNLSASRPQDRQFILSSKKLLLSDSGFYLCACSWGGQYGEQFFGPGTRLTVL.